This entry features one TCR beta chain sequence. Its antigen is currently unknown. The data were obtained in a study of beta chain features in type 1 diabetes. Study at large: No age, gender or cell yield differences were seen between patients and healthy donors. Summed over all samples, the examined sorted cells came to about 110 million.

Whole-study results and caveats: A potential influence of HLA type upon TCRB rearrangement remained unresolved herein. Although PCR might favor shorter templates, it would do so equally in patients and controls. Shortening of TCRB CDR3s, moderate but significant, appeared in all four CD4+ subsets of Type 1 diabetes patients.

Trimming removed 6 bases at V and 2 bases at J, with 20 bases between. This CDR3 contains 16 residues. Since all of the isolated RNA was reverse transcribed, expressed TCRB transcripts were what got sequenced. Sequencing used immunoSEQ multiplex PCR; TCRdb keeps in-frame clones, though not all of them. Of approximately 44,000 clones listed, roughly 70% are singletons. The J gene is TRBJ2-7, the V gene TRBV23-1; D is uncertain. TRBV23-1 is designated an ORF whose function remains uncertain. The sample comprised Tregs from blood. This receptor was identified in a young woman with type 1 diabetes. DNA for the CDR3: TGCGCCAGCAGCACATCAGACATCCCATTACCCTACGAGCAGTACTTC. Translating gives CASSTSDIPLPYEQYF.